This T cell receptor (beta chain) was captured by sequencing in a study of T cells in Graves' hyperthyroidism and ophthalmopathy. TCR beta CDR3 regions were amplified from RNA transcripts. Carried out on the TCR CDR3, a first-round RT-PCR used the HTBI primer set. TCRdb independently ran MiXCR on the multiplex PCR reads; one entry per CDR3 protein. The sample has approximately 300,000 distinct CDR3 sequences, about 17% seen once. Every diagnosis used clinical symptoms, serum thyroxine and TRAb, thyroid ultrasound and orbital computed tomography. From approximately 9.3 ml of fresh peripheral blood, PBMCs were isolated. This CDR3 has 15 amino acids. Germline loops: CDR1 SNHLY, CDR2 FYNNEI. J lost 2 bases, V lost 6 bases, and 9 bases had no gene match. This clonotype showed up many times.

This receptor was obtained from a woman in her sixties with Graves' ophthalmopathy. Sequenced input: blood. The chain joins TRBV2 to TRBJ2-7; 8 positions match TRBD1. The CDR3 DNA follows: TGTGCCAGCAGCGGTGCCGGGACAGGTACCTACGAGCAGTACTTC. Its protein is CASSGAGTGTYEQYF.